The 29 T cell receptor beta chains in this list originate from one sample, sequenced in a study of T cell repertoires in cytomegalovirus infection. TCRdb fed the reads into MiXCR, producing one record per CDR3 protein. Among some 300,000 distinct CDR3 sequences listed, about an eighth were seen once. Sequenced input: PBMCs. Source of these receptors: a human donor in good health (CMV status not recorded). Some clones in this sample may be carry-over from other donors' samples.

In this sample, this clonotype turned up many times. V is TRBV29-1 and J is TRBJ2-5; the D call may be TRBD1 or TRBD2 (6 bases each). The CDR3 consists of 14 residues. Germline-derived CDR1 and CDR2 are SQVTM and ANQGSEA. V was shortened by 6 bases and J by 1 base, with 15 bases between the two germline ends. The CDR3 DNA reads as TGCAGCGTCCCCGCTGGGGGGCGCCAAGAGACCCAGTACTTC. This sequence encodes CSVPAGGRQETQYF.

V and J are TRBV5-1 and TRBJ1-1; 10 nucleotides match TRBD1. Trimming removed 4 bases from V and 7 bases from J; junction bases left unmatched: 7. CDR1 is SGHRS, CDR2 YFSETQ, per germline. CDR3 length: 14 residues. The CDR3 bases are TGCGCCAGCAGCCCAGGGACAGGGGCTTTTGAAGCTTTCTTT. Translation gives CASSPGTGAFEAFF.

The CDR3 DNA sequence: TGTGCCAGCTCACCAGAGGCTCGATACAATCAGCCCCAGCATTTT. This encodes CASSPEARYNQPQHF. The chain uses TRBV18 and TRBJ1-5; the D is unclear. The CDR3 contains 15 residues. Germline V gene lookup returns CDR1 KGHSH and CDR2 LQKENI. The ends were cut back, 2 bases at V and 3 bases at J, with 11 bases in the middle.

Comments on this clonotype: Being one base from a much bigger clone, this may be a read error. CDR3: CTSSQEPSSYNEQFF. The CDR3 DNA sequence: TGCACCAGCAGCCAAGAACCTAGCTCCTACAATGAGCAGTTCTTC. V usage is TRBV4-1 and J usage is TRBJ2-1; no clear D. This CDR3 comprises 15 residues. Germline lookup yields CDR1 MGHRA and CDR2 YSYEKL.

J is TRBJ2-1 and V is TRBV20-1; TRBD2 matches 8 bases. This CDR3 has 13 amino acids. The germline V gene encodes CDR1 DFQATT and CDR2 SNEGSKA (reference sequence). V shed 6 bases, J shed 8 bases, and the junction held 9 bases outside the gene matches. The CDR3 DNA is TGCAGTGCCAGCGGGAGAGGTATCTATGAGCAGTTCTTC. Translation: CSASGRGIYEQFF.

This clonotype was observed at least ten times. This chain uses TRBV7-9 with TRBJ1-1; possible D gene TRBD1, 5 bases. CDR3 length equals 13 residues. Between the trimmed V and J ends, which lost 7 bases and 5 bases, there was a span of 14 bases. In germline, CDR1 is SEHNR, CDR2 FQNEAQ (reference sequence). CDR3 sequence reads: CASNDGGTTEAFF. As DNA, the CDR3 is TGTGCCAGCAACGACGGCGGGACTACTGAAGCTTTCTTT.

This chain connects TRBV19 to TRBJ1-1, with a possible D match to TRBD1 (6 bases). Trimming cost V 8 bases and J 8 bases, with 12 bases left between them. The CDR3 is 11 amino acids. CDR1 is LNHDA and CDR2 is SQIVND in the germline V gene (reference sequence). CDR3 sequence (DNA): TGTGCCAGTGGGGACACCAGAGAAGCTTTCTTT. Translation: CASGDTREAFF.

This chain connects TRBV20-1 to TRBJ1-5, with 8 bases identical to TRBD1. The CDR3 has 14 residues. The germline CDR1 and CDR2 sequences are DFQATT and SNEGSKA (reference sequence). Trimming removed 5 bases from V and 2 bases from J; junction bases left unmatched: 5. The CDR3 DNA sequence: TGCAGTGCTGGACAGGGAGTTGGCAATCAGCCCCAGCATTTT. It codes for CSAGQGVGNQPQHF.

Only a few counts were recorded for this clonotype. In DNA, the CDR3 is TGCAGTGCTACCGCCACAGTTAGCAATCAGCCCCAGCATTTT. Amino acids: CSATATVSNQPQHF. The genes are TRBV20-1 and TRBJ1-5; unclear D gene. The CDR3 loop spans 14 amino acids. Germline V CDR1 and CDR2: DFQATT, SNEGSKA (reference sequence). V gave up 4 bases and J gave up 0 bases, with 10 bases separating them.

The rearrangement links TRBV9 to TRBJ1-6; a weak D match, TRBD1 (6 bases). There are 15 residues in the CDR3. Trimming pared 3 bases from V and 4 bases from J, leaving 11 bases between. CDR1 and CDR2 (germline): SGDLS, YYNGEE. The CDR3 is CASSESGQYNSPLHF. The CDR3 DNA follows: TGTGCCAGCAGCGAGAGTGGACAGTATAATTCACCCCTCCACTTT.

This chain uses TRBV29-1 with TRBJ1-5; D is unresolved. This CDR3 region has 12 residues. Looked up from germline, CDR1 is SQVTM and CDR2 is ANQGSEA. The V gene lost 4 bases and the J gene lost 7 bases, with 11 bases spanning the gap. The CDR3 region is CSVGSRNQPQHF. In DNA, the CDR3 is TGCAGCGTTGGCTCCAGGAACCAGCCCCAGCATTTT. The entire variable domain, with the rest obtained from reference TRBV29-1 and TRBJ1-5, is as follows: SAVISQKPSRDICQRGTSLTIQCQVDSQVTMMFWYRQQPGQSLTLIATANQGSEATYESGFVIDKFPISRPNLTFSTLTVSNMSPEDSSIYLCSVGSRNQPQHFGDGTRLSIL.

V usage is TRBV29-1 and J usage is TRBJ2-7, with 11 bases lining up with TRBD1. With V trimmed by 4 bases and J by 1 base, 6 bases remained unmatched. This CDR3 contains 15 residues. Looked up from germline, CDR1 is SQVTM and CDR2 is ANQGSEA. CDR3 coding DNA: TGCAGCGTTGTCCATGGACAGGGGGCTTCCTACGAGCAGTACTTC. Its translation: CSVVHGQGASYEQYF.

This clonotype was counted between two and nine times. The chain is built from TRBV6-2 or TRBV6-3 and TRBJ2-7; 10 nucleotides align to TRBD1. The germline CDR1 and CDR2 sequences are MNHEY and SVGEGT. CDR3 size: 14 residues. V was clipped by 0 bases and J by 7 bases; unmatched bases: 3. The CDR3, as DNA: TGTGCCAGCAGTTACTCGACAGGGGGCGGTGAGCAGTACTTC. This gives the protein CASSYSTGGGEQYF.

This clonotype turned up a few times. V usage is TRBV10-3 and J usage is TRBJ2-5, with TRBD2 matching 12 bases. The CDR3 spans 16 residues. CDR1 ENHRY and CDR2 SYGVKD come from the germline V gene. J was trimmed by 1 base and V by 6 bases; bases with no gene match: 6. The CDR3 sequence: CAIRSTSGGTQETQYF. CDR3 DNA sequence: TGTGCCATCAGGTCAACTAGCGGGGGGACCCAAGAGACCCAGTACTTC.

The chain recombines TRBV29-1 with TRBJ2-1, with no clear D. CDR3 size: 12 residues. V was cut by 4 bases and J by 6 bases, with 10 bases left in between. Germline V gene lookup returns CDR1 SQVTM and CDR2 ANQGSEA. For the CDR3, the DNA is TGCAGCGTTGTGGAACTCCTCAATGAGCAGTTCTTC. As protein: CSVVELLNEQFF.

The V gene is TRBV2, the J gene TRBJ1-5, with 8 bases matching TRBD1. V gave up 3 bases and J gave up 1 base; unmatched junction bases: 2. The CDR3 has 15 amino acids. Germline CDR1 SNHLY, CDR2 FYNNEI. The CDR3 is CASSDQGASNQPQHF. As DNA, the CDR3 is TGTGCCAGCAGTGATCAGGGGGCGAGCAATCAGCCCCAGCATTTT.

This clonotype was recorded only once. CDR3 sequence reads: CATSETGGNTEAFF. The CDR3 DNA sequence: TGTGCCACCAGTGAGACAGGGGGGAACACTGAAGCTTTCTTT. V gene TRBV24-1 combines with J gene TRBJ1-1; 9 bases are shared with TRBD1. The germline gives CDR1 KGHDR, CDR2 SFDVKD. The CDR3 has 14 amino acids. The junction had 0 bases not matched to a gene; V was cut back by 4 bases and J by 1 base.

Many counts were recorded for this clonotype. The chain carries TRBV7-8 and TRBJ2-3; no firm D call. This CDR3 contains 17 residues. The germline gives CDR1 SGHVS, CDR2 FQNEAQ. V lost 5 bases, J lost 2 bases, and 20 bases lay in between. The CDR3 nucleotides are TGTGCCAGCAGCCTTCCCCGTAGGGTTGACCTCACAGATACGCAGTATTTT. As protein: CASSLPRRVDLTDTQYF.

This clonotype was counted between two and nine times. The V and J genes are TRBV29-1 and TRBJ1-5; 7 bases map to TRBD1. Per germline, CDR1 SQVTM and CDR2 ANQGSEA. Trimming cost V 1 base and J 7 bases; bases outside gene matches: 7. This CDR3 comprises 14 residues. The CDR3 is CSVEATGQGQPQHF. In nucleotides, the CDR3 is TGCAGCGTTGAAGCGACAGGGCAGGGCCAGCCCCAGCATTTT.

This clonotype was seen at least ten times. CDR3: CASSAGTSGSWNQETQYF. In DNA form, the CDR3 reads TGTGCCAGCAGCGCCGGGACTAGCGGGAGCTGGAATCAAGAGACCCAGTACTTC. This chain joins TRBV7-2 and TRBJ2-5; 14 bases fit TRBD2. The CDR3 extends over 18 amino acids. Trimming took 5 bases from V and 2 from J; bases not matched to a gene: 10. The germline V gene encodes CDR1 SGHTA and CDR2 FQGNSA.

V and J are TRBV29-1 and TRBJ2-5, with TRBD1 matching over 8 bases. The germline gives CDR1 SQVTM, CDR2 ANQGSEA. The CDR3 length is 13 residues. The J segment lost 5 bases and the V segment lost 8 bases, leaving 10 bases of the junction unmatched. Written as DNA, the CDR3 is TGCAGCTCAGGCGGACAGGGAGGTGAGACCCAGTACTTC. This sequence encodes CSSGGQGGETQYF.

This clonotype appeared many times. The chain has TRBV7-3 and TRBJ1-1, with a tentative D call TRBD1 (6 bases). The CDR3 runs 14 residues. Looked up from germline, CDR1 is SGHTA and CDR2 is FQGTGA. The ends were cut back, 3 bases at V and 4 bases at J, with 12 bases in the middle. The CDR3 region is CASSFLGGPTEAFF. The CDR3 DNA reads TGTGCCAGCAGCTTCCTGGGGGGGCCCACTGAAGCTTTCTTT.

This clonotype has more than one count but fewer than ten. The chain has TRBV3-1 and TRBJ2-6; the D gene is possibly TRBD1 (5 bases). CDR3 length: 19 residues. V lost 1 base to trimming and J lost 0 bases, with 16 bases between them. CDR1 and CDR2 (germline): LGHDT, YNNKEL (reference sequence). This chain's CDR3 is CASSQGRGRTYSGANVLTF. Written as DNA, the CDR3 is TGTGCCAGCAGCCAAGGACGAGGCAGGACATACTCTGGGGCCAACGTCCTGACTTTC.

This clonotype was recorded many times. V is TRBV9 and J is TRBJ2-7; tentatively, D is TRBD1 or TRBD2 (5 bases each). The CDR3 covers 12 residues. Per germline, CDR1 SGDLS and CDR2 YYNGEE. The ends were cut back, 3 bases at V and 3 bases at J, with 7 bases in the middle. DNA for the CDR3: TGTGCCAGCAGCGGGGACGGCTACGAGCAGTACTTC. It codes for CASSGDGYEQYF. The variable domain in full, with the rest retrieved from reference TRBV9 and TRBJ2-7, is DSGVTQTPKHLITATGQRVTLRCSPRSGDLSVYWYQQSLDQGLQFLIQYYNGEERAKGNILERFSAQQFPDLHSELNLSSLELGDSALYFCASSGDGYEQYFGPGTRLTVT.

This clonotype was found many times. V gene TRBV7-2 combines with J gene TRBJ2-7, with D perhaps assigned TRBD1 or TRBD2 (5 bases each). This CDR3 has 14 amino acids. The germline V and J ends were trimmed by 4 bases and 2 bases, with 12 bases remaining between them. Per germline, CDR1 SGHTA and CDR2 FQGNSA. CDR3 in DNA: TGTGCCAGCAGCTCCCGGGACCGAGCCTACGAGCAGTACTTC. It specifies CASSSRDRAYEQYF. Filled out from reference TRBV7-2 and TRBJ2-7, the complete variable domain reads GAGVSQSPSNKVTEKGKDVELRCDPISGHTALYWYRQSLGQGLEFLIYFQGNSAPDKSGLPSDRFSAERTGGSVSTLTIQRTQQEDSAVYLCASSSRDRAYEQYFGPGTRLTVT.

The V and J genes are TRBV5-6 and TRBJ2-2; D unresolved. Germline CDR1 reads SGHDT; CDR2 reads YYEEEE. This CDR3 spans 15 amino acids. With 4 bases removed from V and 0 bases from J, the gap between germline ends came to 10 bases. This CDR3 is CASSKDGTNTGELFF. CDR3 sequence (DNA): TGTGCCAGCAGCAAGGACGGAACGAACACCGGGGAGCTGTTTTTT.

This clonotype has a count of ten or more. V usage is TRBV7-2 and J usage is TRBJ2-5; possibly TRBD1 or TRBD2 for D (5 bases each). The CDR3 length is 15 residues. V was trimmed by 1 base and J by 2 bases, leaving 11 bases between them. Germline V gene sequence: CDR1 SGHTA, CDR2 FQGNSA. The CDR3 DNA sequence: TGTGCCAGCAGCTTAGGAGGGGTCGCACAAGAGACCCAGTACTTC. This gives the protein CASSLGGVAQETQYF.

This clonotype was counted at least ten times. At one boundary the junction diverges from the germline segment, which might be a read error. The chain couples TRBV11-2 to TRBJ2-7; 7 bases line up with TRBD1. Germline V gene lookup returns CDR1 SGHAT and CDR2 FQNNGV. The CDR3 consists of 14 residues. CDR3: CTSSSRTGPYEQYF. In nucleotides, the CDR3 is TGTACCAGCAGCTCCCGGACAGGCCCCTACGAGCAGTACTTC.

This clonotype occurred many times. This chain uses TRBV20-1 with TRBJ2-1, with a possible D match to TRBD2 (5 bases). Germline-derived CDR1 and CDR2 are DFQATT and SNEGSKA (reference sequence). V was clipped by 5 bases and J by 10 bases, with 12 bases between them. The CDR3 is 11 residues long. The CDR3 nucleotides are TGCAGTGCTGGGAGTTCTGGGGAGCAGTTCTTC. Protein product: CSAGSSGEQFF.